This passage covers 19 T cell receptor beta chains from one sample sequenced in a study of cytomegalovirus exposure and HLA in healthy donors. The PCR contained 60 Vbeta and 13 Jbeta primers. Libraries were prepared by immunoSEQ multiplex PCR; TCRdb keeps only in-frame clonotypes and omits some of them. In the table there are just over 150,000 clones, 80% to 90% of which are singletons. Material: PBMCs. Receptors were obtained from a woman younger than 30 in good health and CMV-seronegative.

The chain recombines TRBV19 with TRBJ2-3, with D possibly TRBD1 on 5 matching bases. With 3 bases removed from V and 2 bases from J, the gap between germline ends came to 12 bases. This CDR3 region has 15 residues. From germline, CDR1 is LNHDA and CDR2 SQIVND (reference sequence). CDR3 amino acids: CASSMLAGPTDTQYF. In DNA, the CDR3 is TGTGCCAGTAGTATGTTGGCAGGGCCCACAGATACGCAGTATTTT.

The genes are TRBV7-6 and TRBJ2-5, with D possibly being TRBD2 (5 bases). The germline CDR1 and CDR2 sequences are SGHVS and FNYEAQ. This CDR3 comprises 15 residues. With 3 bases removed from V and 4 bases from J, the gap between germline ends came to 15 bases. The CDR3 nucleotides read TGTGCCAGCAGCTTCATTACGGGTGAGGGAGAGACCCAGTACTTC. This encodes CASSFITGEGETQYF.

A single count supports this clone. The sample carries other DNA sequences with the same CDR3. This rearrangement joins TRBV9 to TRBJ1-6; D may be TRBD1 (6 bases). Germline assignment: CDR1 SGDLS and CDR2 YYNGEE. Trimming stripped 0 bases from V and 8 bases from J, with 9 bases between. The CDR3 sequence is 14 residues long. The CDR3 protein is CASSVGAGDSPLHF. The CDR3 DNA reads as TGTGCCAGCAGCGTAGGGGCAGGGGATTCACCCCTCCACTTT.

V usage is TRBV29-1 and J usage is TRBJ2-7; 9 bases are shared with TRBD1. Germline V CDR1 and CDR2: SQVTM, ANQGSEA. The V segment lost 5 bases and the J segment 6 bases; nucleotides outside the gene matches: 8. This CDR3 spans 13 amino acids. CDR3 coding DNA: TGCAGCGTTAGTAACAGGGGGCCAGGCGAGCAGTACTTC. This sequence encodes CSVSNRGPGEQYF.

This chain uses TRBV29-1 with TRBJ2-7; D gene unclear. Trimming shortened V by 4 bases and J by 1 base, and 8 bases separated the two germline ends. The CDR3 runs to 12 residues. The germline V gene encodes CDR1 SQVTM and CDR2 ANQGSEA. CDR3 residues: CSVVISSYEQYF. CDR3 nucleotides: TGCAGCGTTGTAATCAGTTCCTACGAGCAGTACTTC.

The chain combines TRBV28 with TRBJ1-4, with D possibly matching TRBD1 (5 bases). V lost 6 bases and J lost 8, with 19 bases in between. Germline V gene sequence: CDR1 MDHEN, CDR2 SYDVKM. There are 15 residues in the CDR3. This CDR3 is CASSPRSIRGEKLFF. In nucleotides, the CDR3 is TGTGCCAGCAGCCCCCGATCCATTCGGGGGGAAAAACTGTTTTTT.

V is TRBV19 and J is TRBJ2-2; a possible D gene is TRBD1 (5 bases). The CDR3 consists of 15 residues. V lost 3 bases and J 6 bases, leaving 14 bases between the germline ends. The V gene's germline CDR1 is LNHDA and CDR2 SQIVND (reference sequence). Here the CDR3 reads CASSILPGSAGELFF. Written as DNA, the CDR3 is TGTGCCAGTAGTATCCTTCCAGGGTCCGCCGGGGAGCTGTTTTTT.

The chain employs TRBV7-2 and TRBJ1-1; no firm D call. Trimming removed 5 bases from V and 0 bases from J, with 4 bases in between. There are 12 residues in the CDR3. Per the germline V gene, CDR1 is SGHTA and CDR2 is FQGNSA. The CDR3 DNA is TGTGCCAGCAGCCCGGTGAACACTGAAGCTTTCTTT. This encodes CASSPVNTEAFF.

The CDR3 DNA reads TGTGCCAGCAGCTCCGCACTAGGGCTCTACGAGCAGTACTTC. Protein: CASSSALGLYEQYF. This sequence joins TRBV13 and TRBJ2-7; D perhaps matches TRBD2 (5 bases). V was pared by 4 bases and J by 3 bases, with 13 bases between. The germline gives CDR1 PRHDT, CDR2 FYEKMQ (reference sequence). The CDR3 contains 14 residues.

The J gene is TRBJ2-2, the V gene TRBV9; 7 bases are a match to TRBD2. The germline CDR1 and CDR2 sequences are SGDLS and YYNGEE. After removal of 1 base from V and 5 bases from J, the junction contained 5 bases not matched to a gene. The CDR3 runs to 15 residues. DNA of the CDR3: TGTGCCAGCAGCGTAACAGGACTAGGGACCGGGGAGCTGTTTTTT. Amino acids: CASSVTGLGTGELFF.

The rearrangement uses TRBV6-5 and TRBJ1-6, with TRBD1 as a possible D gene (6 bases). This CDR3 has 14 residues. Trimming shortened V by 6 bases and J by 7 bases, and 13 bases separated the two germline ends. Germline V CDR1 and CDR2: MNHEY, SVGAGI. CDR3 sequence: CASRFRTENSPLHF. CDR3 in DNA: TGTGCCAGCAGGTTCAGGACAGAGAATTCACCCCTCCACTTT.

This chain joins TRBV2 and TRBJ1-4; TRBD1 matches 8 bases. The germline CDR1 and CDR2 sequences are SNHLY and FYNNEI. V trimming: 4 bases; J trimming: 4 bases; junction bases outside the gene matches: 8. The CDR3 length is 16 residues. CDR3: CASSARGRLDNEKLFF. Written as DNA, the CDR3 is TGTGCCAGCAGTGCCAGGGGGCGACTAGATAATGAAAAACTGTTTTTT.

Note on this clone: The same CDR3 arises from other DNA sequences in this sample as well. This chain uses TRBV6-5 with TRBJ2-7; 7 nucleotides line up with TRBD1. V was clipped by 5 bases and J by 0 bases; unmatched bases: 1. The CDR3 sequence is 13 residues long. In germline, CDR1 is MNHEY, CDR2 SVGAGI. This CDR3 is CASSRQGSYEQYF. In DNA form, the CDR3 reads TGTGCCAGCAGTCGACAGGGCTCCTACGAGCAGTACTTC.

The chain uses TRBV28 and TRBJ1-2, with unresolved D. The V end lost 10 bases, the J end lost 7 bases, and 19 bases lay between the germline ends. The CDR3 contains 13 residues. Per germline, CDR1 MDHEN and CDR2 SYDVKM. The CDR3 nucleotides are TGTGCCACCCCGAGCCGGCAGGCGGGTGGCTACACCTTC. Its protein product is CATPSRQAGGYTF.

The CDR3 DNA sequence: TGTGCCATCAAGGATTCGACAGGGGTTTGGGATACGCAGTATTTT. This sequence encodes CAIKDSTGVWDTQYF. The chain links TRBV10-3 to TRBJ2-3; 8 nucleotides align to TRBD1. The germline V gene has CDR1 ENHRY and CDR2 SYGVKD. V lost 7 bases and J lost 6; bases outside the gene matches: 12. The CDR3 is 15 residues long.

On this clone: One end of the junction does not line up with germline, which may come from a read error. The chain employs TRBV6-1 and TRBJ2-1, with 8 bases aligning to TRBD1. The CDR3 covers 15 residues. The germline CDR1 and CDR2 sequences are MNHNS and SASEGT. This CDR3 is CAGSEIGQGFNEQFF. The CDR3 DNA is TGTGCCGGCAGCGAAATCGGACAGGGCTTCAATGAGCAGTTCTTC.

The V gene is TRBV9, the J gene TRBJ2-5; the D gene is possibly TRBD2 (6 bases). V shed 1 base and J shed 3 bases, with 7 bases lying between them. The germline gives CDR1 SGDLS, CDR2 YYNGEE. This CDR3 has 13 residues. The CDR3: CASSVWGEETQYF. DNA for the CDR3: TGTGCCAGCAGCGTATGGGGGGAAGAGACCCAGTACTTC. The complete variable domain, with remaining parts taken from reference TRBV9 and TRBJ2-5, reads DSGVTQTPKHLITATGQRVTLRCSPRSGDLSVYWYQQSLDQGLQFLIQYYNGEERAKGNILERFSAQQFPDLHSELNLSSLELGDSALYFCASSVWGEETQYFGPGTRLLVL.

For the CDR3, the DNA is TGTGCCAGCAGTTCCCCCCGGGGATACAATGAGCAGTTCTTC. Residues: CASSSPRGYNEQFF. The chain couples TRBV2 to TRBJ2-1, with D possibly TRBD2 on 5 matching bases. Trimming stripped 5 bases from V and 4 bases from J, with 12 bases between. Per the germline V gene, CDR1 is SNHLY and CDR2 is FYNNEI. The CDR3 totals 14 residues.

The chain is built from TRBV2 and TRBJ1-2; D ambiguous. Germline values: CDR1 SNHLY, CDR2 FYNNEI. V gave up 7 bases and J gave up 2 bases, with 14 bases separating them. The CDR3 is made up of 14 amino acids. The CDR3 region has the DNA TGTGCCAGCACCGCCTTAGGGAGAAACTATGGCTACACCTTC. This sequence encodes CASTALGRNYGYTF.